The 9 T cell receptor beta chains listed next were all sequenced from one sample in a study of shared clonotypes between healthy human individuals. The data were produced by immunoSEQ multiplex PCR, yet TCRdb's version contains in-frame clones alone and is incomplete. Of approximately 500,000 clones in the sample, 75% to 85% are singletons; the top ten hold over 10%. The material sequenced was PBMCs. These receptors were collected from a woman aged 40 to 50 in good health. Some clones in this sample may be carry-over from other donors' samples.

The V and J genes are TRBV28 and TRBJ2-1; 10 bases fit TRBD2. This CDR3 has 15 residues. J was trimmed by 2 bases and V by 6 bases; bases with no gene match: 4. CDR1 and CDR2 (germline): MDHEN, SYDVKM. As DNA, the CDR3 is TGTGCCAGCAGGTTAAGCGGGAGGGCCTACAATGAGCAGTTCTTC. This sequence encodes CASRLSGRAYNEQFF.

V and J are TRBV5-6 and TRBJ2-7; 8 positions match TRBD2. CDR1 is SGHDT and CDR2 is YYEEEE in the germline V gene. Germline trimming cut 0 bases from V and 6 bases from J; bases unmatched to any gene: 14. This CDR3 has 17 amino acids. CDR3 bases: TGTGCCAGCAGCTTGGGCAATAGCGGGGTAATTGGGTCCGAGCAGTACTTC. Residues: CASSLGNSGVIGSEQYF.

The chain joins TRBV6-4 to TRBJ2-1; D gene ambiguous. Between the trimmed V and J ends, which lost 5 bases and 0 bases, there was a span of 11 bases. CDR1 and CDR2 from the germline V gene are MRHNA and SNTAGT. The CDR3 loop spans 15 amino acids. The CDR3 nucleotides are TGTGCCAGCAGTCGATGGGCGAGCTCCTACAATGAGCAGTTCTTC. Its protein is CASSRWASSYNEQFF.

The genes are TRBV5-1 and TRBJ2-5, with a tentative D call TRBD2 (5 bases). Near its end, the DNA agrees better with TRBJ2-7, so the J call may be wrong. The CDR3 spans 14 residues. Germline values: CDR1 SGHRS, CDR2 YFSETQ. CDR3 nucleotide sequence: TGCGCCAGCAGCTTGACCGGTGGGAGATACGAGCAGTACTTC. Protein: CASSLTGGRYEQYF.

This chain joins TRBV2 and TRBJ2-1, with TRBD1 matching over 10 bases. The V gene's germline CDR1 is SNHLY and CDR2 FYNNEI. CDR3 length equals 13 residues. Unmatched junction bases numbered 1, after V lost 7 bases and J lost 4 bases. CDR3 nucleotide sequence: TGTGCCAGCACGGACAGGGGGTACAATGAGCAGTTCTTC. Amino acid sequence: CASTDRGYNEQFF.

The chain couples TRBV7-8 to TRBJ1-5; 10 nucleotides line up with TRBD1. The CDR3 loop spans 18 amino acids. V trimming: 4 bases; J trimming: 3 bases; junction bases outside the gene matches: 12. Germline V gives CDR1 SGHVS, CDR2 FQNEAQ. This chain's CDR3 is CASSSDRGLLSTNQPQHF. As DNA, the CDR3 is TGTGCCAGCAGCTCTGACAGGGGGCTGCTTTCAACCAATCAGCCCCAGCATTTT.

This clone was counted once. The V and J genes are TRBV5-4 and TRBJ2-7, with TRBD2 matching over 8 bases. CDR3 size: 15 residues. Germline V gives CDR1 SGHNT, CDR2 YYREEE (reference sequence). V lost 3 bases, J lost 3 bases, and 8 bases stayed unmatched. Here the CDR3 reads CASSSSGSLFYEQYF. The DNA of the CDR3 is TGTGCCAGCAGCTCGAGCGGGAGTCTTTTCTACGAGCAGTACTTC.

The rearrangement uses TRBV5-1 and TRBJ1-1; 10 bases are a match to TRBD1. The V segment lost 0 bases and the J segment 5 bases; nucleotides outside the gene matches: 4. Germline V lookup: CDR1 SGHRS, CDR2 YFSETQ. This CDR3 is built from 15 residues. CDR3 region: CASSLGQGAITEAFF. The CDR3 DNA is TGCGCCAGCAGCTTGGGACAGGGGGCGATTACTGAAGCTTTCTTT.

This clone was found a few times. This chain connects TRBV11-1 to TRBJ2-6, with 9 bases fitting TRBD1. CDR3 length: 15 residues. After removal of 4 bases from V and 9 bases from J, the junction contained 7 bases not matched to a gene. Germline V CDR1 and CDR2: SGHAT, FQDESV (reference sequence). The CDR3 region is CASSSGTGTVNVLTF. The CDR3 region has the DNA TGTGCCAGCAGCTCCGGGACAGGGACGGTCAACGTCCTGACTTTC. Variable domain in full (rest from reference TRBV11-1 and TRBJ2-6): EAEVAQSPRYKITEKSQAVAFWCDPISGHATLYWYRQILGQGPELLVQFQDESVVDDSQLPKDRFSAERLKGVDSTLKIQPAELGDSAMYLCASSSGTGTVNVLTFGAGSRLTVL.